The 10 T cell receptor beta chains below were found in one sample sequenced in a study of cytomegalovirus exposure and HLA in healthy donors. Researchers ran the PCR with 60 Vbeta and 13 Jbeta primers. Measured with immunoSEQ multiplex PCR; TCRdb has only the in-frame clones, and not every one. The sample holds about 91,000 clones; around 86% are singletons and the top ten take 9% to 9.5%. What was sequenced was PBMCs. The receptors were sampled from a man aged 25 to 45 in good health and CMV-seropositive.

This rearrangement joins TRBV28 to TRBJ1-1, with 9 positions matching TRBD1. Germline V gene lookup returns CDR1 MDHEN and CDR2 SYDVKM. V trimming: 4 bases; J trimming: 4 bases; junction bases outside the gene matches: 7. The CDR3 totals 15 residues. Here the CDR3 DNA reads TGTGCCAGCAGTTCGGGGACAGGGAGGAGCACTGAAGCTTTCTTT. Translating it yields CASSSGTGRSTEAFF.

The chain has TRBV18 and TRBJ1-4, with 7 positions matching TRBD1. CDR1 is KGHSH, CDR2 LQKENI, per germline. V shed 3 bases and J 7 bases; nucleotides not matched to a gene: 5. This CDR3 contains 14 residues. CDR3 sequence (DNA): TGTGCCAGCTCACCTCCGGGACAGAGTGAAAAACTGTTTTTT. Protein product: CASSPPGQSEKLFF.

The sample holds one count of this clone. Sequence at one end of the junction differs from germline and may be a read error. The gene calls are TRBV7-7 and TRBJ2-5, with D perhaps matching TRBD1 (6 bases). CDR1 is SSHAT and CDR2 is FNYEAQ in the germline V gene (reference sequence). CDR3 length equals 15 residues. CDR3 loop: CASSLATGSSETQYF. The CDR3 DNA is TGTGCTAGCAGCTTAGCTACAGGGTCTAGCGAGACCCAGTACTTC. The complete variable domain, with remaining parts taken from reference TRBV7-7 and TRBJ2-5, reads GAGVSQSPRYKVTKRGQDVTLRCDPISSHATLYWYQQALGQGPEFLTYFNYEAQPDKSGLPSDRFSAERPEGSISTLTIQRTEQRDSAMYRCASSLATGSSETQYFGPGTRLLVL.

V and J are TRBV5-1 and TRBJ2-3, with D possibly being TRBD2 (5 bases). This CDR3 contains 15 residues. The V gene's germline CDR1 is SGHRS and CDR2 YFSETQ. Trimming removed 7 bases at V and 0 bases at J, with 15 bases between. CDR3 bases: TGCGCCAGCCGACGGAGGTGGTCTAGCACAGATACGCAGTATTTT. Translating gives CASRRRWSSTDTQYF. Looking up the rest from reference TRBV5-1 and TRBJ2-3 gives the full variable domain: KAGVTQTPRYLIKTRGQQVTLSCSPISGHRSVSWYQQTPGQGLQFLFEYFSETQRNKGNFPGRFSGRQFSNSRSEMNVSTLELGDSALYLCASRRRWSSTDTQYFGPGTRLTVL.

J is TRBJ2-3 and V is TRBV19; D perhaps matches TRBD2 (5 bases). Trimming took off 10 bases at V and 1 base at J, with 12 bases between the two ends. This CDR3 region has 13 residues. From germline, CDR1 is LNHDA and CDR2 SQIVND (reference sequence). The CDR3, as DNA: TGTGCCACCAACCGGACTGGCACAGATACGCAGTATTTT. The encoded protein is CATNRTGTDTQYF.

This chain uses TRBV25-1 with TRBJ2-7, with D hard to call. The V and J ends lost 4 bases and 4 bases respectively, with 5 bases between them. Germline CDR1 and CDR2: MGHDK and SYGVNS. The CDR3 has 11 residues. The CDR3 loop is CASSGGYEQYF. CDR3 nucleotides: TGTGCCAGCAGTGGCGGTTACGAGCAGTACTTC.

About this clone itself: This sample also contains other DNA sequences that code for the same CDR3. The chain combines TRBV13 with TRBJ2-1; maybe TRBD2 (5 bases). This CDR3 has 16 residues. V lost 2 bases to trimming and J lost 6 bases, with 17 bases between them. CDR1 is PRHDT, CDR2 FYEKMQ, per germline (reference sequence). CDR3 protein: CASSLSPGELANEQFF. For the CDR3, the DNA is TGTGCCAGCAGCTTATCCCCCGGGGAATTGGCCAATGAGCAGTTCTTC.

This clone was seen once. The chain recombines TRBV29-1 with TRBJ2-7, with 8 nucleotides matching TRBD1. Trimming took 3 bases from V and 3 from J; bases not matched to a gene: 7. This CDR3 has 14 amino acids. Germline V lookup: CDR1 SQVTM, CDR2 ANQGSEA. CDR3 sequence: CSVDLRGPGYEQYF. CDR3 DNA sequence: TGCAGCGTTGACCTCAGGGGGCCAGGCTACGAGCAGTACTTC.

The V call is TRBV5-4, the J call TRBJ2-1; 8 bases are shared with TRBD1. This CDR3 region has 14 residues. Per the germline V gene, CDR1 is SGHNT and CDR2 is YYREEE (reference sequence). The V and J ends lost 9 bases and 8 bases, in that order; junction bases with no gene match: 13. The CDR3 region is CATLDRANRYEQFF. The CDR3 nucleotides are TGTGCCACCTTGGACAGGGCCAATAGGTATGAGCAGTTCTTC.

J is TRBJ2-1 and V is TRBV2; TRBD2 is a possible D gene (5 bases). Germline CDR1 SNHLY, CDR2 FYNNEI. The CDR3 contains 15 residues. Trimming shortened V by 4 bases and J by 4 bases, and 14 bases separated the two germline ends. The CDR3 DNA reads as TGTGCCAGCAGTGGGGAGCGCGGAGTTTACAATGAGCAGTTCTTC. The encoded protein is CASSGERGVYNEQFF.